These 19 T cell receptor beta chains originate from one sample sequenced in a study of T-cell reconstitution after alpha-beta-depleted transplantation in children. TCRbeta library preparation incorporated unique molecular identifiers. TCRdb analysed the PCR reads with MiXCR anew, one entry per CDR3 protein. The sample lists about 240,000 distinct CDR3 sequences, about 25% occurring once. Here the sequenced sample was PBMCs, taken before TCRalphabeta/CD19-depleted stem cell transplant. The receptors were sampled from a girl aged 2-10 years with Fanconi anemia, due to receive a stem cell transplant.

The sample holds many counts of this clonotype. The chain has TRBV20-1 and TRBJ2-1; 8 bases agree with TRBD2. This CDR3 is 15 amino acids long. V lost 2 bases and J lost 5; bases outside the gene matches: 8. Germline CDR1 reads DFQATT; CDR2 reads SNEGSKA (reference sequence). The CDR3: CSARTIAGPDNEQFF. Here the CDR3 DNA reads TGCAGTGCTAGAACTATAGCGGGGCCGGACAATGAGCAGTTCTTC.

This clonotype was picked up many times. The chain couples TRBV20-1 to TRBJ2-2, with TRBD1 identical over 9 bases. V lost 6 bases, J lost 4 bases, and 6 bases stayed unmatched. The CDR3 has 14 residues. In germline, CDR1 is DFQATT, CDR2 SNEGSKA (reference sequence). The DNA of the CDR3 is TGCAGTGCAAACAGGGGGCTGAGCACCGGGGAGCTGTTTTTT. It codes for CSANRGLSTGELFF.

V usage is TRBV4-2 and J usage is TRBJ2-4, with D maybe TRBD2 (6 bases). This CDR3 has 16 amino acids. Trimming pared 0 bases from V and 5 bases from J, leaving 14 bases between. In germline, CDR1 is LGHNA, CDR2 YNFKEQ. The CDR3 DNA sequence: TGTGCCAGCAGCCAAGATCCGCGACTAGATCAAAACATTCAGTACTTC. Translation gives CASSQDPRLDQNIQYF.

This clonotype was counted many times. The chain links TRBV21-1 to TRBJ1-2; the listed D gene, TRBD1, was not tested against the DNA. TRBV21-1 is deemed a pseudogene. The CDR3 length is 14 residues. Here the CDR3 DNA reads TGTGCCAGCAGCAAAGAGGGACAGGGAGGAGGCTACACCTTC. Translation: CASSKEGQGGGYTF.

The chain carries TRBV20-1 and TRBJ2-4; D remains ambiguous. Looked up from germline, CDR1 is DFQATT and CDR2 is SNEGSKA (reference sequence). The length of the CDR3 is 14 residues. V shed 3 bases and J shed 7 bases, with 16 bases lying between them. The chain's CDR3 is CSARPLHMENIQYF. The DNA for the CDR3 is TGCAGTGCTAGGCCGTTACATATGGAGAACATTCAGTACTTC.

The V gene is TRBV4-2, the J gene TRBJ2-7, with TRBD2 matching over 10 bases. J lost 4 bases, V lost 0 bases, and 15 bases had no gene match. Germline V gives CDR1 LGHNA, CDR2 YNFKEQ. This CDR3 has 19 residues. CDR3 sequence: CASSQDATSGEWGIYEQYF. As DNA, the CDR3 is TGTGCCAGCAGCCAAGACGCCACTAGCGGGGAGTGGGGGATTTACGAGCAGTACTTC.

This clonotype was recorded many times. The rearrangement joins TRBV15 to TRBJ2-1; 10 bases match TRBD2. Germline V gene data show CDR1 as LNHNV and CDR2 as YYDKDF (reference sequence). This CDR3 is 15 amino acids long. Unmatched junction bases numbered 0, after V lost 0 bases and J lost 4 bases. DNA of the CDR3: TGTGCCACCAGCAGAGATAGCGGGGGGTACAATGAGCAGTTCTTC. Amino acids: CATSRDSGGYNEQFF.

This clonotype was found a few times. The chain employs TRBV2 and TRBJ2-7; TRBD1 matches at 7 bases. Germline CDR1 SNHLY, CDR2 FYNNEI. V shed 7 bases, J shed 7 bases, and the junction held 7 bases outside the gene matches. The CDR3 contains 12 residues. CDR3 in DNA: TGTGCCAGCAAACTTCAGGACAGGGAGCAGTACTTC. Residues: CASKLQDREQYF.

In its sample, this clonotype was seen a few times. The CDR3 nucleotides read TGCAGTGCTAGAGATGTGCGGAATCAGCCCCAGCATTTT. Amino acids: CSARDVRNQPQHF. J is TRBJ1-5 and V is TRBV20-1; the D is unclear. Trimming took off 0 bases at V and 4 bases at J, with 7 bases between the two ends. The CDR3 length is 13 residues. From germline, CDR1 is DFQATT and CDR2 SNEGSKA (reference sequence).

J is TRBJ2-7 and V is TRBV20-1; D possibly matches TRBD1 or TRBD2 (7 bases each). Between the trimmed V and J ends, which lost 0 bases and 3 bases, there was a span of 18 bases. Germline CDR1 reads DFQATT; CDR2 reads SNEGSKA (reference sequence). The CDR3 is made up of 16 amino acids. In DNA form, the CDR3 reads TGCAGTGCTAGAGATCAGCAGGGGGAGCGGGGCTACGAGCAGTACTTC. This encodes CSARDQQGERGYEQYF.

This clonotype was detected ten times or more. V and J are TRBV6-4 and TRBJ2-3; 10 bases line up with TRBD2. The CDR3 runs 15 residues. Germline V lookup: CDR1 MRHNA, CDR2 SNTAGT. Germline trimming cut 3 bases from V and 6 bases from J; bases unmatched to any gene: 6. The CDR3 is CASSESGGAWDTQYF. CDR3 DNA sequence: TGTGCCAGCAGTGAGAGCGGGGGGGCGTGGGATACGCAGTATTTT.

This chain links TRBV28 with TRBJ2-1, with D unclear. Germline assignment: CDR1 MDHEN and CDR2 SYDVKM. V was shortened by 5 bases and J by 5 bases, with 7 bases between the two germline ends. The CDR3 is 12 amino acids. The CDR3 loop reads CASSREHNEQFF. CDR3 nucleotide sequence: TGTGCCAGCAGTCGAGAGCACAATGAGCAGTTCTTC.

The chain employs TRBV29-1 and TRBJ2-1, with D unresolved. V lost 5 bases, J lost 4 bases, and 12 bases lay in between. This CDR3 is 13 amino acids long. Germline values: CDR1 SQVTM, CDR2 ANQGSEA. For the CDR3, the DNA is TGCAGCGTTCCCCTCAGCCTTTACAATGAGCAGTTCTTC. Translating it yields CSVPLSLYNEQFF.

This clonotype was seen a few times. The chain combines TRBV12-3 or TRBV12-4 with TRBJ1-5; the D is unclear. The CDR3 spans 17 residues. V shed 2 bases and J shed 4 bases, with 18 bases lying between them. DNA of the CDR3: TGTGCCAGCAGTTTACAAGGATCGGACGCCCCAAATCAGCCCCAGCATTTT. Translated: CASSLQGSDAPNQPQHF.

The J gene is TRBJ2-5, the V gene TRBV9; possible D gene TRBD2, 5 bases. Germline V gene data show CDR1 as SGDLS and CDR2 as YYNGEE. V gave up 5 bases and J gave up 5 bases, with 13 bases separating them. The CDR3 extends over 13 amino acids. The CDR3 bases are TGTGCCAGCAGGAGAGAGGGAGAGGAGACCCAGTACTTC. Residues: CASRREGEETQYF.

This clonotype was detected many times. The chain uses TRBV20-1 and TRBJ2-1; the match to TRBD2 covers 10 bases. The CDR3 is made up of 12 amino acids. The junction had 6 bases not matched to a gene; V was cut back by 7 bases and J by 9 bases. CDR1 and CDR2 (germline): DFQATT, SNEGSKA (reference sequence). This CDR3 reads CSGAGTSVEQFF. The CDR3 region has the DNA TGCAGTGGGGCCGGGACTAGCGTTGAGCAGTTCTTC.

This clonotype appeared many times. The V gene is TRBV12-5, the J gene TRBJ2-1; weak D call: TRBD1 (6 bases). Trimming pared 0 bases from V and 7 bases from J, leaving 31 bases between. CDR1 LGHNT and CDR2 FRNRAP come from the germline V gene. The CDR3 loop spans 21 amino acids. DNA for the CDR3: TGTGCTAGTGGTTTGGTACTTAAGGATTCACTAGGCTTTGGGGGCGGGAATGAGCAGTTCTTC. Protein product: CASGLVLKDSLGFGGGNEQFF.

In this sample, this clonotype turned up many times. This chain links TRBV20-1 with TRBJ2-1, with a weak D call TRBD2 (6 bases). CDR3 length equals 22 residues. V was pared by 1 base and J by 0 bases, with 31 bases between. CDR1 is DFQATT, CDR2 SNEGSKA, per germline (reference sequence). CDR3 residues: CSARVRGRGEAPATGSYNEQFF. The CDR3 DNA reads TGCAGTGCTAGAGTTCGTGGCCGCGGGGAAGCTCCTGCTACGGGCTCCTACAATGAGCAGTTCTTC.

J is TRBJ1-2 and V is TRBV29-1; D remains unclear. CDR1 is SQVTM and CDR2 is ANQGSEA in the germline V gene. V shed 3 bases and J shed 6 bases, with 8 bases lying between them. CDR3 length equals 11 residues. CDR3 sequence (DNA): TGCAGCGTTGATGGTCCAGATGGCTACACCTTC. Translating it yields CSVDGPDGYTF.